What follows are 23 T cell receptor beta chains derived from one specimen sequenced in a study of shared clonotypes between healthy human individuals. TCRdb's table, derived via immunoSEQ multiplex PCR, lists solely in-frame clones and lacks some. In the table there are 1,500,000 or so clones, approximately 98.5% of which are singletons. The material sequenced was naive CD4+ T cells sorted from blood. The subset denotes: CD45RA+ positively selected. These TCRs come from a man in his thirties or forties in good health.

This chain links TRBV19 with TRBJ2-7; 12 nucleotides align to TRBD2. CDR1 and CDR2 (germline): LNHDA, SQIVND (reference sequence). The CDR3 contains 15 residues. After removal of 2 bases from V and 2 bases from J, the junction contained 1 base not matched to a gene. CDR3 residues: CASSISSGRAYEQYF. For the CDR3, the DNA is TGTGCCAGTAGTATATCTAGCGGGAGGGCCTACGAGCAGTACTTC.

The gene calls are TRBV9 and TRBJ2-3; D is unclear. The V gene lost 3 bases and the J gene lost 5 bases, with 7 bases spanning the gap. Germline lookup yields CDR1 SGDLS and CDR2 YYNGEE. There are 12 residues in the CDR3. The chain's CDR3 is CASSALKDTQYF. The DNA of the CDR3 is TGTGCCAGCAGCGCCCTAAAAGATACGCAGTATTTT.

This clone appeared once. This sequence joins TRBV5-1 and TRBJ2-1, with 9 bases matching TRBD1. V gave up 0 bases and J gave up 8 bases; unmatched junction bases: 6. Germline V CDR1 and CDR2: SGHRS, YFSETQ. The CDR3 is 15 residues long. The CDR3 DNA sequence: TGCGCCAGCAGCTTGGCCGTGGGACAGGGCGATGAGCAGTTCTTC. It specifies CASSLAVGQGDEQFF. The whole variable domain, filled in from reference TRBV5-1 and TRBJ2-1, reads KAGVTQTPRYLIKTRGQQVTLSCSPISGHRSVSWYQQTPGQGLQFLFEYFSETQRNKGNFPGRFSGRQFSNSRSEMNVSTLELGDSALYLCASSLAVGQGDEQFFGPGTRLTVL.

V usage is TRBV6-5 and J usage is TRBJ2-7; 11 bases line up with TRBD2. Looked up from germline, CDR1 is MNHEY and CDR2 is SVGAGI. The CDR3 consists of 15 residues. With 7 bases clipped from V and 1 base from J, the junction kept 6 bases outside the gene matches. The CDR3 coding sequence is TGTGCCAGCACCAGACTAGCGGGAAAGTCCTACGAGCAGTACTTC. Translating gives CASTRLAGKSYEQYF.

The rearrangement joins TRBV19 to TRBJ1-5, with 10 bases identical to TRBD1. V dropped 5 bases and J dropped 5; count of bases not matched to a gene: 9. The CDR3 is 16 residues long. Germline assignment: CDR1 LNHDA and CDR2 SQIVND (reference sequence). Here the CDR3 DNA reads TGTGCCAGTAGTCCTTACACGGGACAGGGGTATCAGCCCCAGCATTTT. This translates into CASSPYTGQGYQPQHF.

The chain is built from TRBV30 and TRBJ2-3; D remains unclear. Germline assignment: CDR1 GTSNPN and CDR2 SVGIG (reference sequence). This CDR3 is built from 11 residues. V was pared by 2 bases and J by 7 bases, with 7 bases between. The DNA for the CDR3 is TGTGCCTGGAGTAAAAGCCATACGCAGTATTTT. This translates into CAWSKSHTQYF.

This chain links TRBV13 with TRBJ2-3; tentatively, D is TRBD2 (7 bases). The CDR3 runs to 18 residues. Germline CDR1 is PRHDT and CDR2 is FYEKMQ (reference sequence). Trimming took off 3 bases at V and 2 bases at J, with 21 bases between the two ends. DNA for the CDR3: TGTGCCAGCAGCTTGAAGAGAAAGGGGAGGGGGTTCACAGATACGCAGTATTTT. Its translation: CASSLKRKGRGFTDTQYF.

The chain uses TRBV19 and TRBJ2-3, with 13 bases fitting TRBD2. Germline loops: CDR1 LNHDA, CDR2 SQIVND (reference sequence). Trimming cost V 4 bases and J 6 bases; bases outside gene matches: 4. CDR3 length: 15 amino acids. This chain's CDR3 is CASSRGLAGWDTQYF. In DNA form, the CDR3 reads TGTGCCAGTAGTAGGGGACTAGCGGGGTGGGATACGCAGTATTTT. The variable domain in full, with the rest retrieved from reference TRBV19 and TRBJ2-3, is DGGITQSPKYLFRKEGQNVTLSCEQNLNHDAMYWYRQDPGQGLRLIYYSQIVNDFQKGDIAEGYSVSREKKESFPLTVTSAQKNPTAFYLCASSRGLAGWDTQYFGPGTRLTVL.

In its sample, this clone was seen once. The chain employs TRBV5-4 and TRBJ2-5, with unresolved D. The CDR3 totals 12 residues. Looked up from germline, CDR1 is SGHNT and CDR2 is YYREEE (reference sequence). Trimming left V 4 bases short and J 3 bases short, with 7 bases between. CDR3 region: CASSQPEETQYF. CDR3 nucleotides: TGTGCCAGCAGCCAACCAGAAGAGACCCAGTACTTC.

This chain connects TRBV9 to TRBJ2-6; D is ambiguous. This CDR3 is built from 16 residues. The germline V gene has CDR1 SGDLS and CDR2 YYNGEE. V lost 1 base, J lost 0 bases, and 8 bases lay in between. CDR3 sequence reads: CASSVFSISGANVLTF. In DNA, the CDR3 is TGTGCCAGCAGCGTATTCAGCATCTCTGGGGCCAACGTCCTGACTTTC.

This clone showed up just once. V is TRBV27 and J is TRBJ2-1; tentative D call: TRBD2 (5 bases). The CDR3 covers 14 residues. Germline values: CDR1 MNHEY, CDR2 SMNVEV (reference sequence). V was cut by 1 base and J by 5 bases, with 9 bases left in between. The CDR3 here is CASSLLGGHNEQFF. The CDR3 DNA reads TGTGCCAGCAGTTTATTGGGCGGGCACAATGAGCAGTTCTTC.

This chain joins TRBV7-9 and TRBJ2-7; TRBD1 might be the D (5 bases). Trimming cost V 1 base and J 1 base, with 8 bases left between them. CDR3 length equals 14 residues. The germline CDR1 and CDR2 sequences are SEHNR and FQNEAQ (reference sequence). In DNA form, the CDR3 reads TGTGCCAGCAGCTTAGACGACAGATCCTACGAGCAGTACTTC. It translates to CASSLDDRSYEQYF.

CDR3 bases: TGTGCCAGCAGCTACCGGGACTTAGGGGCCACCGGGGAGCTGTTTTTT. This translates into CASSYRDLGATGELFF. The V call is TRBV5-6, the J call TRBJ2-2, with a weak D call TRBD2 (6 bases). In germline, CDR1 is SGHDT, CDR2 YYEEEE. The CDR3 runs to 16 residues. The V end lost 3 bases, the J end lost 4 bases, and 16 bases lay between the germline ends.

V and J are TRBV6-1 and TRBJ1-4; no definite D call. The germline V and J ends were trimmed by 6 bases and 8 bases, with 16 bases remaining between them. Germline values: CDR1 MNHNS, CDR2 SASEGT. The CDR3 contains 14 residues. This CDR3 reads CASSLNGQNEKLFF. Written as DNA, the CDR3 is TGTGCCAGCAGCCTGAACGGCCAAAACGAAAAACTGTTTTTT.

As concerns this clone: Other DNA sequences in the same sample also yield this CDR3. The gene calls are TRBV9 and TRBJ2-3; the match to TRBD2 covers 7 bases. The junction had 4 bases not matched to a gene; V was cut back by 0 bases and J by 3 bases. The CDR3 contains 15 residues. Germline V gene lookup returns CDR1 SGDLS and CDR2 YYNGEE. The CDR3 DNA follows: TGTGCCAGCAGCGTAGCGCCTAGCGGAACAGATACGCAGTATTTT. Its protein product is CASSVAPSGTDTQYF.

CDR3 bases: TGTGCCAGCAGACTAACAGGGGGCGCGGAGACCCAGTACTTC. It translates to CASRLTGGAETQYF. V gene TRBV6-1 combines with J gene TRBJ2-5; 9 bases line up with TRBD1. The length of the CDR3 is 14 residues. The V and J ends lost 6 bases and 5 bases, in that order; junction bases with no gene match: 7. Germline-derived CDR1 and CDR2 are MNHNS and SASEGT.

This chain's CDR3 is CASGEQGRGTEAFF. The CDR3 nucleotides are TGCGCCAGCGGGGAACAGGGGAGGGGGACTGAAGCTTTCTTT. The chain carries TRBV5-1 and TRBJ1-1; 7 nucleotides agree with TRBD1. The V gene end was trimmed by 7 bases and the J gene end by 5 bases; junction bases not matched to a gene: 11. Per the germline V gene, CDR1 is SGHRS and CDR2 is YFSETQ. The CDR3 has 14 residues.

V and J are TRBV4-3 and TRBJ2-3; 7 bases fit TRBD2. CDR1 and CDR2 from the germline V gene are LGHNA and YSLEER. This CDR3 is 17 amino acids long. J gave up 2 bases and V 5 bases, and 13 bases lay outside the gene matches. The CDR3 is CASSLEGSGEATDTQYF. The CDR3 nucleotides read TGCGCCAGCAGCTTAGAAGGGAGCGGGGAGGCCACAGATACGCAGTATTTT.

The chain is built from TRBV19 and TRBJ2-5; 11 bases are shared with TRBD1. The CDR3 totals 15 residues. In germline, CDR1 is LNHDA, CDR2 SQIVND (reference sequence). J gave up 4 bases and V 7 bases, and 8 bases lay outside the gene matches. The CDR3 DNA is TGTGCCAGTAACACTCGGACAGGGGGCGCAGAGACCCAGTACTTC. This gives the protein CASNTRTGGAETQYF.

The chain couples TRBV7-9 to TRBJ2-7; D is undetermined. CDR3 length equals 13 residues. Germline V gene sequence: CDR1 SEHNR, CDR2 FQNEAQ (reference sequence). V was pared by 3 bases and J by 3 bases, with 9 bases between. The CDR3 nucleotides read TGTGCCAGCAGCTTGGGCTTCTTCTACGAGCAGTACTTC. Amino acids: CASSLGFFYEQYF.

The V gene is TRBV15, the J gene TRBJ2-2; the match to TRBD2 covers 10 bases. This CDR3 has 16 residues. Unmatched junction bases numbered 3, after V lost 2 bases and J lost 3 bases. Per germline, CDR1 LNHNV and CDR2 YYDKDF (reference sequence). The CDR3 is CATSRSSGSHTGELFF. The CDR3 DNA is TGTGCCACCAGCAGATCTAGCGGGAGTCACACCGGGGAGCTGTTTTTT.

This chain links TRBV28 with TRBJ2-3, with 9 nucleotides matching TRBD2. Trimming at V came to 7 bases and at J to 6 bases, leaving 5 bases not matched to a gene. The CDR3 runs 13 residues. The germline V gene encodes CDR1 MDHEN and CDR2 SYDVKM. DNA for the CDR3: TGTGCCAGCAAGAGTAGCGGGAGCGATACGCAGTATTTT. It translates to CASKSSGSDTQYF.

V usage is TRBV19 and J usage is TRBJ2-1, with D perhaps TRBD2 (5 bases). The germline CDR1 and CDR2 sequences are LNHDA and SQIVND (reference sequence). This CDR3 comprises 16 residues. The V gene lost 7 bases and the J gene lost 5 bases, with 21 bases spanning the gap. The CDR3 protein is CASTKEGTSIHNEQFF. DNA of the CDR3: TGTGCCAGTACCAAAGAGGGAACTAGTATTCACAATGAGCAGTTCTTC.